This T cell receptor (beta chain) is drawn from a study of post-analysis software for immune sequencing data. Study-wide findings and caveats: Relative to controls, patients had about five TRBV segments at higher frequency, with TRBV5-6, TRBV5-1 and TRBV20-1 among these.

Unique molecular identifiers featured in each of the TCR beta cDNA libraries. TCRdb ran MiXCR on the PCR reads and lists one entry per CDR3 protein. The data contain approximately 260,000 distinct CDR3 sequences, 36% of them singletons. Germline lookup yields CDR1 SGHTA and CDR2 FQGTGA. Germline trimming cut 5 bases from V and 13 bases from J; bases unmatched to any gene: 5. CDR3 length equals 13 residues. For this clonotype: Its antigen is unknown.

J is TRBJ2-1 and V is TRBV7-3, with TRBD2 matching over 13 bases. The sample consisted of blood. This TCR was sampled from a girl aged 5-17 years with multiple sclerosis. The CDR3 is CASSLLAGGIQFF. DNA of the CDR3: TGTGCCAGCAGCCTACTAGCGGGGGGGATACAGTTCTTC.